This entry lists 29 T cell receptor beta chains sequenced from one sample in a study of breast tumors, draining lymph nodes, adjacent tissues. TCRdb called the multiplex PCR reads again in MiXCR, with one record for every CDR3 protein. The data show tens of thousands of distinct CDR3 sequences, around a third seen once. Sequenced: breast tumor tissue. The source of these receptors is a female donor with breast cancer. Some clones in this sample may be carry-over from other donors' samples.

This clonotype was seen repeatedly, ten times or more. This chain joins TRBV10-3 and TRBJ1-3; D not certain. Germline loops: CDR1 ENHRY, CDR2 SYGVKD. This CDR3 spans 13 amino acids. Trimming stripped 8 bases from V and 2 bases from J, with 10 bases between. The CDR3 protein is CAIGGNTGNTIYF. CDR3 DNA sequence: TGTGCCATCGGAGGAAATACTGGAAACACCATATATTTT.

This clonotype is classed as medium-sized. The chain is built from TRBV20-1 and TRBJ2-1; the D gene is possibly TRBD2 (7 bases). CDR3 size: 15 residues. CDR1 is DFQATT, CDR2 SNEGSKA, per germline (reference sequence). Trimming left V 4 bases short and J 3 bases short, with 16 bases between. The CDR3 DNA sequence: TGCAGTGCTATTAAAGGACTAGGGGGCTACAATGAGCAGTTCTTC. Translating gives CSAIKGLGGYNEQFF.

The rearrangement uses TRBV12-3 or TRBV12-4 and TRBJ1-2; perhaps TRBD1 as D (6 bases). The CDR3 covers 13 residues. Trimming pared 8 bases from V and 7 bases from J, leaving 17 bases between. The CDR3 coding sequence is TGTGCCAGCCGCCGGGGCAGGGGCCGTGGCTACACCTTC. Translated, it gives CASRRGRGRGYTF.

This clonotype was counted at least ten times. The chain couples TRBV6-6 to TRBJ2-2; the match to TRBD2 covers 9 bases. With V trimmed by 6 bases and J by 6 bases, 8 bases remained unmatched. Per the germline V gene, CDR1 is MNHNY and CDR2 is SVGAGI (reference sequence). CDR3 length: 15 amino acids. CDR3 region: CASRRSAGGAGELFF. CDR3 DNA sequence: TGTGCCAGCAGGAGGTCTGCGGGAGGGGCCGGGGAGCTGTTTTTT.

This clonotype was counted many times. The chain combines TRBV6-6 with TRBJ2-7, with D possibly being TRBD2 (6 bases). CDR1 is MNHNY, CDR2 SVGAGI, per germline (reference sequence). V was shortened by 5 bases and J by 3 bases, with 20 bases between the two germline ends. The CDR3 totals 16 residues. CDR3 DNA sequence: TGTGCCAGCAGTAAGGCCGGCGGGGCTAACATCTACGAGCAGTACTTC. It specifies CASSKAGGANIYEQYF.

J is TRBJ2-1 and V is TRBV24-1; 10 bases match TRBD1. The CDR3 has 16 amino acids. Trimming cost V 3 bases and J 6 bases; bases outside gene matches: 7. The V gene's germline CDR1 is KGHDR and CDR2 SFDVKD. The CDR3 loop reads CATSDPGTGVANEQFF. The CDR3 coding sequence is TGTGCCACCAGTGATCCCGGGACAGGGGTTGCCAATGAGCAGTTCTTC.

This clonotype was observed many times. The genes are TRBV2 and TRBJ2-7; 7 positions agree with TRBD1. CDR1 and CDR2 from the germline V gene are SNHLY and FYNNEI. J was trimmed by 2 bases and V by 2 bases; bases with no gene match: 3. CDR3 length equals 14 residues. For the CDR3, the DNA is TGTGCCAGCAGTGAATTCCAGGGGGCCTACGAGCAGTACTTC. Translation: CASSEFQGAYEQYF.

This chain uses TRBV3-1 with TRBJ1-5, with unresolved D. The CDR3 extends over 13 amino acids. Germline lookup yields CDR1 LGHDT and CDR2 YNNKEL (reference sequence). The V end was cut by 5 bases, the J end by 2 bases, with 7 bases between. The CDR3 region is CASSFGGNQPQHF. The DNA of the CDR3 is TGTGCCAGCAGCTTCGGCGGCAATCAGCCCCAGCATTTT.

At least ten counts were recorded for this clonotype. The CDR3 DNA is TGTGCCAGCAGCAAGGGACAGGGGTCAGATACGCAGTATTTT. Translating gives CASSKGQGSDTQYF. The rearrangement uses TRBV7-8 and TRBJ2-3; 10 bases are shared with TRBD1. This CDR3 spans 14 amino acids. Germline V lookup: CDR1 SGHVS, CDR2 FQNEAQ. V shed 5 bases, J shed 4 bases, and the junction held 3 bases outside the gene matches.

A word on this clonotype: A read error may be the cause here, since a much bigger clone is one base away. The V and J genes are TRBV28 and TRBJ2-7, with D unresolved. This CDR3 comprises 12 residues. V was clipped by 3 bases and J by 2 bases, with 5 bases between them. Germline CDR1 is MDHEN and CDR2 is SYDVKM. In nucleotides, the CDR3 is TGTGCCAGCAGTTTGGCCACCTACGAGCAGTACTTC. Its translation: CASSLATYEQYF.

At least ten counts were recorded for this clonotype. CDR3 bases: TGCAGCGTTGAAGTGGTAGGGGGCTTCCAAGAGACCCAGTACTTC. Its protein product is CSVEVVGGFQETQYF. This chain links TRBV29-1 with TRBJ2-5; 7 bases fit TRBD1. This CDR3 is 15 amino acids long. Germline CDR1 SQVTM, CDR2 ANQGSEA. Trimming cost V 1 base and J 1 base; bases outside gene matches: 6.

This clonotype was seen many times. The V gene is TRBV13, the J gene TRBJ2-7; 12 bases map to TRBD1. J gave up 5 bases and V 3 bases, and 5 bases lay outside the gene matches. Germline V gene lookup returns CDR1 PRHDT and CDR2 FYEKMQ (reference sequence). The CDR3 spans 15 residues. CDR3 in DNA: TGTGCCAGCAGCTTTCCGGGACAGGGGGCCGACGAGCAGTACTTC. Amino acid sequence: CASSFPGQGADEQYF.

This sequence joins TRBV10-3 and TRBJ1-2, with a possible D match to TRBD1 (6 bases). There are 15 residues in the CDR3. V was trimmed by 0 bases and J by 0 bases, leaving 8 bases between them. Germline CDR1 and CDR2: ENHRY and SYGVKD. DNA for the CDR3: TGTGCCATCAGTGAGTCCACAGGGCCTAACTATGGCTACACCTTC. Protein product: CAISESTGPNYGYTF.

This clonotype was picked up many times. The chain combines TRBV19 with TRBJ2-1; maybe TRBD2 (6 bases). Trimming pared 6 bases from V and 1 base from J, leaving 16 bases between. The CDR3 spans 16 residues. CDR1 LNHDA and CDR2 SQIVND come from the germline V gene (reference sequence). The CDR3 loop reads CASSVTSSPSYNEQFF. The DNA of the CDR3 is TGTGCCAGTAGCGTGACTAGTTCGCCGTCCTACAATGAGCAGTTCTTC.

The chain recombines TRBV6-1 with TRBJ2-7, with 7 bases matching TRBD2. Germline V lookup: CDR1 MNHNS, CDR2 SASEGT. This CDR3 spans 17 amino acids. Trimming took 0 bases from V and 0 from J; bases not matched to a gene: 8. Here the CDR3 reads CASSEARGWTNSYEQYF. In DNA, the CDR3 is TGTGCCAGCAGTGAAGCGCGGGGGTGGACAAACTCCTACGAGCAGTACTTC.

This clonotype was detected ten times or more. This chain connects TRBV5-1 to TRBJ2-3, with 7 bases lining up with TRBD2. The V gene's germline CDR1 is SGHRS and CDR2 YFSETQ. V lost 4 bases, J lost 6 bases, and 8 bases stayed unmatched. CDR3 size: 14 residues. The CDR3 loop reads CASSRSSGTDTQYF. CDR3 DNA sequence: TGCGCCAGCAGCCGGTCGAGCGGGACGGATACGCAGTATTTT.

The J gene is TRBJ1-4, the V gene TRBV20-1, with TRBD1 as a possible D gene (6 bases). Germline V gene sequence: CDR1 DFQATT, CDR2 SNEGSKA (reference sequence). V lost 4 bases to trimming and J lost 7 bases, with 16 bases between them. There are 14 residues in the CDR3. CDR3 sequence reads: CSANVDSRGEKLFF. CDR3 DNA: TGCAGTGCTAATGTGGACAGCCGGGGTGAAAAACTGTTTTTT.

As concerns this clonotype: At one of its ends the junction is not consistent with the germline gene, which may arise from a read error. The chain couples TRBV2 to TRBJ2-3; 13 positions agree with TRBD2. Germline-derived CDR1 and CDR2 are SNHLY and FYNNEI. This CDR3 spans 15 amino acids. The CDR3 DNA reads TGTGCCAGCAGTAGGACTAGCGGGAGCACAGATACGCGGTATTTT. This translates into CASSRTSGSTDTRYF.

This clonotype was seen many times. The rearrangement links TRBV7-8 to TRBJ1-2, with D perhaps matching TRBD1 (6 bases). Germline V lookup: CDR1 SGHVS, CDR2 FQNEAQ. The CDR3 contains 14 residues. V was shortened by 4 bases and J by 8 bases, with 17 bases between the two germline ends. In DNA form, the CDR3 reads TGTGCCAGCAGCTCGACCCCGGCAGGGGAAGGCTACACCTTC. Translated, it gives CASSSTPAGEGYTF.

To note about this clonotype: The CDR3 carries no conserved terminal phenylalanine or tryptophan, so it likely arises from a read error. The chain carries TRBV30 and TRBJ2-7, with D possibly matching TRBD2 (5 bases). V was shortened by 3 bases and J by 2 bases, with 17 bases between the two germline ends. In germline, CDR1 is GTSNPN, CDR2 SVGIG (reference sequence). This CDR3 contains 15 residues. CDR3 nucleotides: TGTGCCTGGAGATTCCATCAAAGCGGCCCCTACGAGCAGTACCTC. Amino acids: CAWRFHQSGPYEQYL.

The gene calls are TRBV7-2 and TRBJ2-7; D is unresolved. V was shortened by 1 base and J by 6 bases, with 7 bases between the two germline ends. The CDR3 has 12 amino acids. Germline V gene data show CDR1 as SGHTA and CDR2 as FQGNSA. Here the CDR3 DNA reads TGTGCCAGCAGCTTAGGACCCCCCGAGCAGTACTTC. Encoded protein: CASSLGPPEQYF.

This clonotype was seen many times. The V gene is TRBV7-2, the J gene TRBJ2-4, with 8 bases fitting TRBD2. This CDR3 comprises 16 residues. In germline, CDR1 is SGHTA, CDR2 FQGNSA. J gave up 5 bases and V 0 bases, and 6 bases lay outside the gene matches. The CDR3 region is CASSLAPTGGQNIQYF. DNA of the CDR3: TGTGCCAGCAGCTTAGCGCCGACGGGAGGGCAAAACATTCAGTACTTC.

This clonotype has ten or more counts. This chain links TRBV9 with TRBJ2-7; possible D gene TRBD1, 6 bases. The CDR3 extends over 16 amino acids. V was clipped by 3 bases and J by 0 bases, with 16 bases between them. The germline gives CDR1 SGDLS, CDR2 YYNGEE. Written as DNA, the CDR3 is TGTGCCAGCAGCGCCCAAGGTGTGGGGGCCTCCTACGAGCAGTACTTC. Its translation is CASSAQGVGASYEQYF.

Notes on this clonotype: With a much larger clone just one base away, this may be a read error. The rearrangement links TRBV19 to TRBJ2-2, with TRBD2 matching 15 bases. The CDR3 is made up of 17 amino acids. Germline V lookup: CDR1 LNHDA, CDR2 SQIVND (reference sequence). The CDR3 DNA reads TGTGCCAATAGTACCGGGACTAGCGGGAGGTGGTCCGGGGAGCTGTTTTTT. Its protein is CANSTGTSGRWSGELFF.

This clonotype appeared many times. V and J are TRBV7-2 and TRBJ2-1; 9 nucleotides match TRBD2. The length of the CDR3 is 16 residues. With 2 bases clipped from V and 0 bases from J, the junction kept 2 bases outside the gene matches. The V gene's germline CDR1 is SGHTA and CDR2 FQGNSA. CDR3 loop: CASSLYSGSSYNEQFF. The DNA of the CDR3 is TGTGCCAGCAGCTTATATAGCGGGAGCTCCTACAATGAGCAGTTCTTC.

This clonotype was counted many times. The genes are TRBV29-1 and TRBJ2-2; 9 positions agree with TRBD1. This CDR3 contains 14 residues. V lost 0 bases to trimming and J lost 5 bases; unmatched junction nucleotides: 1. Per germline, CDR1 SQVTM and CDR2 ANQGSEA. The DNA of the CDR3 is TGCAGCGTTGAAGAGGGACAGGGAACCGGGGAGCTGTTTTTT. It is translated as CSVEEGQGTGELFF.

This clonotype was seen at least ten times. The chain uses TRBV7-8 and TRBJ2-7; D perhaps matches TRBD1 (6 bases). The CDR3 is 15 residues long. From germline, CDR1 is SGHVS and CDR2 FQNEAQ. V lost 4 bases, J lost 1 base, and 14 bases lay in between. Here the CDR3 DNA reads TGTGCCAGCAGCTCGGACAGAGGATTTTCCTACGAGCAGTACTTC. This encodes CASSSDRGFSYEQYF.

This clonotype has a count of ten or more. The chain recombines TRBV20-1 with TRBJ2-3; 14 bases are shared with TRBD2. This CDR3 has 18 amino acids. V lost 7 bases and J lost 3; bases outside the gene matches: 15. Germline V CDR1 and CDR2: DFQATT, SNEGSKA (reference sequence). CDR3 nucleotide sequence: TGCAGTGTCAGGATAGACCCGGGACTAGCGGGAGAAACAGATACGCAGTATTTT. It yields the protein CSVRIDPGLAGETDTQYF.

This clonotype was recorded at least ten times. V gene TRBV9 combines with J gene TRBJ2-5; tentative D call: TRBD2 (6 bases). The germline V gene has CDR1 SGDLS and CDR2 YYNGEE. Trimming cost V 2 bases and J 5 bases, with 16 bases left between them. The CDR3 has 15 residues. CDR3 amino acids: CASSVRGGMSETQYF. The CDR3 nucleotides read TGTGCCAGCAGCGTCAGAGGAGGGATGTCGGAGACCCAGTACTTC.